What follows are 28 T cell receptor beta chains derived from one specimen sequenced in a study of blood T cell repertoires in COVID-19. Some clones are missing from TCRdb's copy, which holds only in-frame ones; the method was immunoSEQ multiplex PCR. The profile covers 65,000 or so clones, with more than 65% appearing a single time and roughly 25% taken by the ten largest. Sequencing was done on a sample of peripheral blood. These receptors were taken from a human donor in a cohort sampled during active COVID-19.

A few counts support this clone. This chain links TRBV6-5 with TRBJ1-2; D possibly corresponds to TRBD1 (5 bases). Trimming stripped 5 bases from V and 3 bases from J, with 10 bases between. The CDR3 loop spans 13 amino acids. Germline V gene sequence: CDR1 MNHEY, CDR2 SVGAGI. The CDR3 is CASSTQVDYGYTF. DNA of the CDR3: TGTGCCAGCAGTACACAGGTTGACTATGGCTACACCTTC.

As regards this clone: This sample also contains other DNA sequences that code for the same CDR3. The rearrangement uses TRBV7-9 and TRBJ1-2; a weak D match, TRBD1 (6 bases). Trimming pared 1 base from V and 0 bases from J, leaving 6 bases between. The germline V gene encodes CDR1 SEHNR and CDR2 FQNEAQ (reference sequence). The CDR3 runs to 14 residues. Here the CDR3 reads CASSLGTANYGYTF. The CDR3 DNA sequence: TGTGCCAGCAGCTTAGGGACAGCTAACTATGGCTACACCTTC.

This clone was counted between two and nine times. In DNA form, the CDR3 reads TGTGCCAGTAGTTCGCAGGGCAATCAGCCCCAGCATTTT. This encodes CASSSQGNQPQHF. The chain recombines TRBV19 with TRBJ1-5, with unresolved D. The CDR3 has 13 residues. The ends were cut back, 5 bases at V and 2 bases at J, with 7 bases in the middle. Germline lookup yields CDR1 LNHDA and CDR2 SQIVND (reference sequence).

The chain combines TRBV10-1 with TRBJ2-2, with 7 bases aligning to TRBD1. The CDR3 spans 16 residues. The J segment lost 4 bases and the V segment lost 3 bases, leaving 8 bases of the junction unmatched. Germline assignment: CDR1 WNHNN and CDR2 SYGVQD (reference sequence). This chain's CDR3 is CASSDHRGKGTGELFF. CDR3 coding DNA: TGCGCCAGCAGTGACCACAGGGGAAAGGGCACCGGGGAGCTGTTTTTT.

CDR3 amino acids: CSVAPTGGNVLTF. As DNA, the CDR3 is TGCAGCGTCGCCCCCACAGGGGGGAACGTCCTGACTTTC. This rearrangement joins TRBV29-1 to TRBJ2-6, with TRBD1 matching over 8 bases. CDR1 and CDR2 (germline): SQVTM, ANQGSEA. Unmatched junction bases numbered 8, after V lost 6 bases and J lost 10 bases. The CDR3 length is 13 residues.

The V and J genes are TRBV4-1 and TRBJ2-5, with TRBD2 as a possible D gene (7 bases). The CDR3 is 15 amino acids. Germline lookup yields CDR1 MGHRA and CDR2 YSYEKL. Deletions cut 4 bases from V and 7 bases from J, with 19 bases between. The CDR3 here is CASSRMDSGVGTQYF. The CDR3 DNA sequence: TGCGCCAGCAGCCGAATGGACAGCGGGGTGGGGACCCAGTACTTC.

V and J are TRBV2 and TRBJ2-7, with 8 bases matching TRBD1. From germline, CDR1 is SNHLY and CDR2 FYNNEI. V dropped 6 bases and J dropped 2; count of bases not matched to a gene: 9. This CDR3 region has 15 residues. The CDR3 sequence is CASRDRQGTAYEQYF. CDR3 bases: TGTGCCAGCAGGGACCGACAGGGGACGGCCTACGAGCAGTACTTC.

This clone was detected once. The chain combines TRBV28 with TRBJ1-4, with D possibly TRBD1 on 6 matching bases. With 5 bases removed from V and 2 bases from J, the gap between germline ends came to 15 bases. CDR1 and CDR2 from the germline V gene are MDHEN and SYDVKM. The CDR3 has 16 residues. As DNA, the CDR3 is TGTGCCAGCAGTCCATCGACAGGATGGACTAATGAAAAACTGTTTTTT. It translates to CASSPSTGWTNEKLFF.

The chain couples TRBV2 to TRBJ2-7; tentatively, D is TRBD2 (5 bases). V lost 10 bases to trimming and J lost 3 bases, with 19 bases between them. The CDR3 is 14 amino acids. Germline V gene data show CDR1 as SNHLY and CDR2 as FYNNEI. This CDR3 reads CATSSRELSYEQYF. The CDR3 bases are TGTGCCACCAGCTCAAGGGAGCTTAGCTACGAGCAGTACTTC.

The rearrangement joins TRBV10-3 to TRBJ2-7; 11 bases map to TRBD1. The trim removed 5 bases at V and 1 base at J, leaving 4 bases unmatched. The CDR3 length is 15 residues. Germline assignment: CDR1 ENHRY and CDR2 SYGVKD. The CDR3 sequence is CAISQDRGLSYEQYF. The CDR3 DNA reads as TGTGCCATCAGTCAGGACAGGGGGCTGTCCTACGAGCAGTACTTC.

The J gene is TRBJ1-1, the V gene TRBV29-1, with unresolved D. This CDR3 region has 14 residues. Germline V gene sequence: CDR1 SQVTM, CDR2 ANQGSEA. Trimming shortened V by 8 bases and J by 0 bases, and 16 bases separated the two germline ends. The CDR3 loop reads CSLSGGGMNTEAFF. The CDR3 nucleotides read TGCAGCCTATCAGGCGGAGGGATGAACACTGAAGCTTTCTTT.

This chain connects TRBV5-1 to TRBJ2-7, with D maybe TRBD1 (6 bases). Germline assignment: CDR1 SGHRS and CDR2 YFSETQ. The CDR3 is 15 amino acids. Trimming cost V 6 bases and J 2 bases, with 18 bases left between them. CDR3 nucleotides: TGCGCCAGCACCGACAAAGGGGGACCGGCCTACGAGCAGTACTTC. Its protein product is CASTDKGGPAYEQYF.

The chain joins TRBV5-1 to TRBJ2-5, with 7 nucleotides matching TRBD1. There are 15 residues in the CDR3. Germline V gene sequence: CDR1 SGHRS, CDR2 YFSETQ. Losses at the gene ends were 0 bases for V and 4 bases for J; bases not matched to a gene: 6. This CDR3 is CASSLGTGVLETQYF. CDR3 nucleotides: TGCGCCAGCAGCTTGGGAACAGGGGTTTTAGAGACCCAGTACTTC.

The CDR3 DNA reads TGTGCCAGCAGTGAAGCGTGGGCCCAGTTCTTC. It yields the protein CASSEAWAQFF. This rearrangement joins TRBV6-1 to TRBJ2-1; D is uncertain. Trimming took 0 bases from V and 13 from J, leaving 7 bases between them. Germline CDR1 MNHNS, CDR2 SASEGT. This CDR3 has 11 amino acids.

The chain joins TRBV15 to TRBJ2-7; 7 bases map to TRBD1. Germline values: CDR1 LNHNV, CDR2 YYDKDF (reference sequence). Trimming cost V 0 bases and J 2 bases; bases outside gene matches: 4. This CDR3 is 15 amino acids long. CDR3 nucleotide sequence: TGTGCCACCAGCAGAGATGGGGACAGAACCTACGAGCAGTACTTC. Protein sequence: CATSRDGDRTYEQYF.

CDR3 sequence: CASSLRTGTSTDTQYF. The CDR3 DNA reads as TGTGCCAGCAGCCTTCGGACAGGGACTAGCACAGATACGCAGTATTTT. This sequence joins TRBV3-1 (or the pseudogene TRBV3-2) and TRBJ2-3; 8 bases are shared with TRBD1. This CDR3 is built from 16 residues. The V and J ends lost 4 bases and 0 bases, in that order; junction bases with no gene match: 6. CDR1 is LGHDT and CDR2 is YNNKEL in the germline V gene (reference sequence).

This chain connects TRBV27 to TRBJ1-5, with D possibly TRBD1 on 5 matching bases. Per the germline V gene, CDR1 is MNHEY and CDR2 is SMNVEV (reference sequence). The CDR3 totals 16 residues. The V end lost 0 bases, the J end lost 2 bases, and 11 bases lay between the germline ends. The CDR3 loop is CASSLSGGVGNQPQHF. CDR3 DNA: TGTGCCAGCAGTTTATCGGGAGGGGTTGGCAATCAGCCCCAGCATTTT.

The chain's CDR3 is CASKGGETYGYTF. The CDR3 DNA reads as TGTGCCAGCAAAGGGGGTGAAACTTATGGCTACACCTTC. The rearrangement links TRBV2 to TRBJ1-2; TRBD1 is a possible D gene (6 bases). Germline values: CDR1 SNHLY, CDR2 FYNNEI. The CDR3 is made up of 13 amino acids. The ends were cut back, 7 bases at V and 5 bases at J, with 14 bases in the middle.

This chain links TRBV11-2 with TRBJ1-2; 8 positions agree with TRBD1. The V gene end was trimmed by 4 bases and the J gene end by 2 bases; junction bases not matched to a gene: 15. The CDR3 sequence is 18 residues long. In germline, CDR1 is SGHAT, CDR2 FQNNGV. The CDR3 loop reads CASSSRQGRGFSNYGYTF. CDR3 nucleotide sequence: TGTGCCAGCAGCTCTCGACAGGGGAGGGGGTTTTCGAACTATGGCTACACCTTC.

The rearrangement uses TRBV3-1 (or the pseudogene TRBV3-2) and TRBJ1-1; TRBD1 might be the D (5 bases). CDR3 length equals 13 residues. Between the trimmed V and J ends, which lost 5 bases and 5 bases, there was a span of 12 bases. CDR1 and CDR2 from the germline V gene are LGHDT and YNNKEL (reference sequence). CDR3: CASSLGEGTEAFF. CDR3 nucleotides: TGTGCCAGCAGCTTAGGGGAGGGGACTGAAGCTTTCTTT.

This clone has more than one count but fewer than ten. The rearrangement links TRBV10-2 to TRBJ2-3, with 10 positions matching TRBD2. V gave up 6 bases and J gave up 2 bases; unmatched junction bases: 2. This CDR3 comprises 14 residues. Germline loops: CDR1 WSHSY, CDR2 SAAADI. The CDR3 reads CASSTSGATDTQYF. The CDR3 nucleotides read TGCGCCAGCAGCACTAGCGGGGCCACAGATACGCAGTATTTT.

The chain joins TRBV5-6 to TRBJ2-3; D not resolved. The CDR3 is made up of 16 amino acids. Germline CDR1 reads SGHDT; CDR2 reads YYEEEE. Trimming stripped 0 bases from V and 0 bases from J, with 11 bases between. The CDR3 nucleotides are TGTGCCAGCAGCTTGGCCGTGAGCCAAAGCACAGATACGCAGTATTTT. Residues: CASSLAVSQSTDTQYF.

The chain joins TRBV5-4 to TRBJ2-3, with 8 nucleotides matching TRBD2. CDR3 length equals 16 residues. Germline CDR1 is SGHNT and CDR2 is YYREEE (reference sequence). V lost 3 bases, J lost 1 base, and 7 bases stayed unmatched. The CDR3 here is CASSSSGTRGTDTQYF. The CDR3 DNA reads as TGTGCCAGCAGCTCGTCCGGGACTAGGGGCACAGATACGCAGTATTTT.

The chain has TRBV18 and TRBJ1-5; TRBD1 agrees at 11 bases. Unmatched junction bases numbered 4, after V lost 6 bases and J lost 6 bases. The CDR3 has 14 residues. The V gene's germline CDR1 is KGHSH and CDR2 LQKENI. The CDR3 DNA sequence: TGTGCCAGCTCGTCCGGGACAGGGGGTCAGCCCCAGCATTTT. Its translation is CASSSGTGGQPQHF.

This clone has only a few counts. V is TRBV5-1 and J is TRBJ2-5; 7 bases agree with TRBD2. V was clipped by 4 bases and J by 3 bases; unmatched bases: 9. The CDR3 runs 15 residues. The germline V gene has CDR1 SGHRS and CDR2 YFSETQ. CDR3 sequence: CASSRRGGLEETQYF. The DNA of the CDR3 is TGCGCCAGCAGCAGGCGCGGGGGTCTGGAAGAGACCCAGTACTTC.

This chain uses TRBV9 with TRBJ2-5; perhaps TRBD1 as D (5 bases). The V gene's germline CDR1 is SGDLS and CDR2 YYNGEE. V lost 0 bases and J lost 5, with 8 bases in between. The CDR3 is 13 amino acids. The CDR3 protein is CASSVEGRETQYF. CDR3 nucleotides: TGTGCCAGCAGCGTAGAGGGGCGGGAGACCCAGTACTTC.

The table lists this clone with many counts. The rearrangement links TRBV7-2 to TRBJ2-7; no clear D. The germline gives CDR1 SGHTA, CDR2 FQGNSA. The CDR3 runs 16 residues. V was pared by 3 bases and J by 3 bases, with 18 bases between. The CDR3 loop reads CASSLARRKPVYEQYF. In DNA, the CDR3 is TGTGCCAGCAGCTTGGCTCGGCGGAAGCCAGTCTACGAGCAGTACTTC.

The V gene is TRBV20-1, the J gene TRBJ1-5, with a weak D call TRBD1 (5 bases). V dropped 3 bases and J dropped 4 bases, with 16 bases sitting between them. The V gene's germline CDR1 is DFQATT and CDR2 SNEGSKA (reference sequence). CDR3 length: 15 amino acids. The CDR3 coding sequence is TGCAGTGCTAGTCTGGGGAAGGACACAAATCAGCCCCAGCATTTT. Residues: CSASLGKDTNQPQHF.